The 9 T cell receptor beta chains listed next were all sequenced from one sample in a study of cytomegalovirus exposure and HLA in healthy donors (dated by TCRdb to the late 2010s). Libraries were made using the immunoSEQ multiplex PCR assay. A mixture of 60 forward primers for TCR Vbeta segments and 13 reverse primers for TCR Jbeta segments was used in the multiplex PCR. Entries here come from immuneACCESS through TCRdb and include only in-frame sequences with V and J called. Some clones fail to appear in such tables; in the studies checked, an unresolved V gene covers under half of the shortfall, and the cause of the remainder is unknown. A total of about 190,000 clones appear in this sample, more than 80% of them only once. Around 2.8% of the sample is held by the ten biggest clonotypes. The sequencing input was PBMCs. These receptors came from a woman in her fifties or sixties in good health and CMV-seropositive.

The CDR3 protein is CASSLVRDEAFF. CDR3 bases: TGTGCCAGCAGCTTAGTCAGGGATGAAGCTTTCTTT. This chain connects TRBV7-9 to TRBJ1-1, with D possibly TRBD1 on 5 matching bases. Deletions cut 1 base from V and 7 bases from J, with 7 bases between. The CDR3 length is 12 residues. CDR1 is SEHNR and CDR2 is FQNEAQ in the germline V gene (reference sequence).

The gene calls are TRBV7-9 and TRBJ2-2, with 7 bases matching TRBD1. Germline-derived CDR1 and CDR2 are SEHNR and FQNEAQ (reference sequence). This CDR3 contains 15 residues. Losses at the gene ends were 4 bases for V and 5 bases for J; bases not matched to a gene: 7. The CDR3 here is CASSSPGQRTGELFF. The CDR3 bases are TGTGCCAGCAGCTCTCCGGGACAGAGAACCGGGGAGCTGTTTTTT.

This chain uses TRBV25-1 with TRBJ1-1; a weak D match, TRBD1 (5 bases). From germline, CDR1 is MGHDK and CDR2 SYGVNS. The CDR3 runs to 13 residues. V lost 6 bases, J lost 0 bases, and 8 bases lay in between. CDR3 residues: CASRTDMNTEAFF. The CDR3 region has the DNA TGTGCCAGCAGGACAGACATGAACACTGAAGCTTTCTTT.

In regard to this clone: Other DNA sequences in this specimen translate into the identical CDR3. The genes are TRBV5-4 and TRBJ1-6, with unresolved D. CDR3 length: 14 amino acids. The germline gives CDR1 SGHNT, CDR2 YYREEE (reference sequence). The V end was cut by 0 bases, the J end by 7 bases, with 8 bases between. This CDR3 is CASSLEEYNSPLHF. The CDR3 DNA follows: TGTGCCAGCAGCTTGGAGGAGTACAATTCACCCCTCCACTTT.

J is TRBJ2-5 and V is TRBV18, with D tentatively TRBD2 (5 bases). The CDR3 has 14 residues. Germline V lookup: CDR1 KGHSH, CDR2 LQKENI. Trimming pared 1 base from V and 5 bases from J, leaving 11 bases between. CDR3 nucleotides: TGTGCCAGCTCACCACTTCAAAGCGGCGAGACCCAGTACTTC. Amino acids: CASSPLQSGETQYF.

The CDR3: CASSTSGGAYEQYF. The CDR3 coding sequence is TGTGCCAGCAGCACTAGCGGGGGGGCCTACGAGCAGTACTTC. This chain joins TRBV6-5 and TRBJ2-5; the match to TRBD2 covers 13 bases. The J call could be wrong; TRBJ2-7 is a better fit for the DNA end. The CDR3 is 14 amino acids. Germline V lookup: CDR1 MNHEY, CDR2 SVGAGI.

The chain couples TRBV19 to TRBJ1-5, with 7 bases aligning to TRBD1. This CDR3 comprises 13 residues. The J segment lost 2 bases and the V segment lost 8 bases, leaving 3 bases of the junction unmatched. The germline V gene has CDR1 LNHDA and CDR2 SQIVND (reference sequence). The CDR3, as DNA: TGTGCCAGTGATGGACAGGGCAATCAGCCCCAGCATTTT. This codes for CASDGQGNQPQHF.

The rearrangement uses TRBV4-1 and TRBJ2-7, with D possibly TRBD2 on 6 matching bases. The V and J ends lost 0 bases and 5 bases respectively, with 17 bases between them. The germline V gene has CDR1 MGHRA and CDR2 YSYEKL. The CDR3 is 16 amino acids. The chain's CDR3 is CASSQERTGVLDEQYF. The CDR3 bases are TGCGCCAGCAGCCAAGAACGAACGGGGGTACTGGACGAGCAGTACTTC.

The CDR3 region is CASSPTMTGLETQYF. In DNA, the CDR3 is TGTGCCAGCAGCCCCACAATGACAGGGTTAGAGACCCAGTACTTC. The chain combines TRBV9 with TRBJ2-5; 7 bases align to TRBD1. The ends lost 4 bases at V and 4 bases at J; junction bases unmatched: 10. The CDR3 totals 15 residues. CDR1 and CDR2 (germline): SGDLS, YYNGEE.